The rows below give T cell receptor beta chains drawn from one sample of a study of blood T cell repertoires in COVID-19. Sequencing was performed with immunoSEQ multiplex PCR; in TCRdb, only in-frame clones are kept and a portion is missing. The sample lists around 250,000 clones; roughly 85% were seen once. Sequencing used PBMCs or T cells enriched from blood (not recorded which). Every receptor here comes from a woman aged 45-60 years who had been exposed to COVID-19. Both conserved end residues are part of each CDR3. A D gene is named only where the DNA matches it firmly. Clone size is not always given. Where it is, it says once, few, many or a class for expanded clones.

>TRBD1|TRBV11-3|NA|TRBJ2-3
CASSYGRGRVDTQYF
TGTGCCAGCAGCTACGGCAGGGGGCGCGTTGATACGCAGTATTTT
>NA|TRBV19|once|TRBJ2-2
CASSIKQYTGELFF
TGTGCCAGTAGTATCAAACAGTACACCGGGGAGCTGTTTTTT
>NA|TRBV18|NA|TRBJ2-3
CASSLLPTGRGDTQYF
TGTGCCAGCTCGCTCCTTCCGACAGGGCGGGGAGATACGCAGTATTTT
>NA|TRBV5-1|NA|TRBJ2-2
CASSLAPPNTGELFF
TGCGCCAGCAGCTTGGCCCCTCCGAACACCGGGGAGCTGTTTTTT
>TRBD1|TRBV5-1|NA|TRBJ1-5
CASSFGTGGQPQHF
TGCGCCAGCAGCTTCGGGACAGGGGGTCAGCCCCAGCATTTT
>NA|TRBV5-4|once|TRBJ2-2
CASSSDTGELFF
TGTGCCAGCAGCTCAGACACCGGGGAGCTGTTTTTT
>NA|TRBV7-8|NA|TRBJ1-4
CASSLGGEKLFF
TGTGCCAGCAGCTTAGGAGGTGAAAAACTGTTTTTT
>NA|TRBV10-3|NA|TRBJ1-3
CATSRSSGNTIYF
TGTGCCACCAGTCGGAGCTCTGGAAACACCATATATTTT
>NA|TRBV5-6|NA|TRBJ1-4
CASSLGQFNEKLFF
TGTGCCAGCAGCTTGGGACAGTTTAATGAAAAACTGTTTTTT
>NA|TRBV10-3|few|TRBJ1-2
CAISGTAKGDGYTF
TGTGCCATCAGTGGGACAGCCAAAGGAGATGGCTACACCTTC
>TRBD2|TRBV2|NA|TRBJ2-2
CASRAGTSVSGELFF
TGTGCCAGCAGAGCCGGGACTAGCGTTTCCGGGGAGCTGTTTTTT
>NA|TRBV3-1/TRBV3-2|NA|TRBJ2-2
CASSPAGTLHTGELFF
TGTGCCAGCAGCCCGGCCGGGACACTCCACACCGGGGAGCTGTTTTTT
>TRBD1|TRBV9|NA|TRBJ1-2
CASSVAGTGGYTF
TGTGCCAGCAGCGTAGCGGGGACAGGCGGCTACACCTTC